This record concerns one T cell receptor (beta chain) sequence. The record originates from a study of T cells after yellow fever vaccination. Germline lookup yields CDR1 KGHSH and CDR2 LQKENI. Trimming pared 3 bases from V and 4 bases from J, leaving 7 bases between. The CDR3 length is 12 residues. Conversion of TCR transcripts into cDNA relied on 5'RACE template switching, which added a universal primer site and UMIs. TCRdb reprocessed the 5' RACE reads with MiXCR, giving one entry per CDR3 protein. The repertoire holds more than 110,000 distinct CDR3 sequences, approximately 6.6% seen once, with approximately 0.59% in the top ten.

The chain employs TRBV18 and TRBJ2-7; D is unresolved. The clonotype originates from a man younger than 40 who received the YFV17D yellow fever vaccine. Sequences were derived from CD4+ T cells sorted from PBMCs, sampled 10 days after the yellow fever booster vaccination. The CDR3 reads CASSPSAYEQYF. The CDR3 DNA follows: TGTGCCAGCTCACCGTCCGCGTACGAGCAGTACTTC.